The text below deals with one TCR beta chain. Profiled with immunoSEQ multiplex PCR; TCRdb holds only in-frame clones, not every one. The sample shows about 58,000 clones, 88% of them seen only once. The germline CDR1 and CDR2 sequences are SGDLS and YYNGEE. V was trimmed by 0 bases and J by 4 bases, leaving 13 bases between them. This CDR3 comprises 15 residues. These data originate in a study of OX40 agonist ivuxolimab in advanced cancers. This receptor was taken from an adult with an advanced solid tumor such as melanoma, head and neck, liver or kidney cancer. The sequencing here drew on CD4+ or CD8+ T cells sorted from blood, taken in a trial of the OX40 agonist ivuxolimab. The rearrangement uses TRBV9 and TRBJ1-2; TRBD1 might be the D (6 bases). Here the CDR3 DNA reads TGTGCCAGCAGCGTAGGCCAGGGGCGCGGCTATGGCTACACCTTC. It codes for CASSVGQGRGYGYTF.